The 29 T cell receptor beta chains reported below all come from one sample, sequenced in a study of shared clonotypes between healthy human individuals. Data came from immunoSEQ multiplex PCR; TCRdb stores just in-frame clones and leaves some out. The table has a few million clones, more than 80% seen once. Sequenced: naive CD4+ T cells sorted from blood. The sample's subset: CD45RA+ positively selected. The receptors were sampled from a young man in good health.

This clone was detected once. In the same sample, other DNA sequences code for this CDR3. This chain's CDR3 is CASSGTGKSPLHF. DNA of the CDR3: TGTGCCAGCAGTGGGACCGGTAAATCACCCCTCCACTTT. The rearrangement links TRBV25-1 to TRBJ1-6; D gene uncertain. From germline, CDR1 is MGHDK and CDR2 SYGVNS. With 4 bases removed from V and 10 bases from J, the gap between germline ends came to 11 bases. The CDR3 has 13 residues. Complete variable domain (other parts from reference TRBV25-1 and TRBJ1-6): EADIYQTPRYLVIGTGKKITLECSQTMGHDKMYWYQQDPGMELHLIHYSYGVNSTEKGDLSSESTVSRIRTEHFPLTLESARPSHTSQYLCASSGTGKSPLHFGNGTRLTVT.

The chain employs TRBV7-2 and TRBJ1-4, with TRBD1 matching 11 bases. The CDR3 is 18 residues long. CDR1 and CDR2 from the germline V gene are SGHTA and FQGNSA. V shed 5 bases and J 4 bases; nucleotides not matched to a gene: 12. CDR3 sequence reads: CASSKTGTGGFGNEKLFF. The CDR3 nucleotides are TGTGCCAGCAGCAAAACCGGGACAGGGGGTTTTGGTAATGAAAAACTGTTTTTT.

On this clone: Other DNA sequences in the same sample also yield this CDR3. The chain carries TRBV18 and TRBJ1-1; D is unclear. The germline CDR1 and CDR2 sequences are KGHSH and LQKENI. Deletions cut 3 bases from V and 1 base from J, with 6 bases between. The CDR3 is made up of 13 amino acids. CDR3 loop: CASSPVGNTEAFF. The DNA for the CDR3 is TGTGCCAGCTCACCTGTGGGGAACACTGAAGCTTTCTTT.

The chain joins TRBV11-3 to TRBJ1-1; 8 bases fit TRBD1. Germline V gene data show CDR1 as SGHNT and CDR2 as YENEEA. V lost 5 bases, J lost 1 base, and 6 bases stayed unmatched. The CDR3 covers 15 residues. CDR3 nucleotides: TGTGCCAGCAGCCCAGGACAGGGAGGGAACACTGAAGCTTTCTTT. Translated: CASSPGQGGNTEAFF.

The chain uses TRBV28 and TRBJ1-6, with TRBD1 as a possible D gene (5 bases). Germline-derived CDR1 and CDR2 are MDHEN and SYDVKM. CDR3 length: 15 residues. Trimming cost V 6 bases and J 0 bases, with 9 bases left between them. CDR3 in DNA: TGTGCCAGCAGACGACAGAGCTCCTATAATTCACCCCTCCACTTT. Protein product: CASRRQSSYNSPLHF.

This clone was found a few times. V is TRBV25-1 and J is TRBJ1-2; D might be TRBD1 (5 bases). Germline assignment: CDR1 MGHDK and CDR2 SYGVNS. V was pared by 6 bases and J by 4 bases, with 9 bases between. The CDR3 runs 12 residues. The CDR3 DNA reads TGTGCCAGCAGACAGGATCTCTATGGCTACACCTTC. Translation gives CASRQDLYGYTF.

V and J are TRBV5-1 and TRBJ2-3; tentative D call: TRBD1 (6 bases). The V and J ends lost 0 bases and 2 bases respectively, with 10 bases between them. CDR1 and CDR2 from the germline V gene are SGHRS and YFSETQ. This CDR3 comprises 15 residues. DNA for the CDR3: TGCGCCAGCAGCTTGGCAGGACAGCCCACAGATACGCAGTATTTT. This codes for CASSLAGQPTDTQYF. Drawing the rest from reference TRBV5-1 and TRBJ2-3, the complete variable domain is KAGVTQTPRYLIKTRGQQVTLSCSPISGHRSVSWYQQTPGQGLQFLFEYFSETQRNKGNFPGRFSGRQFSNSRSEMNVSTLELGDSALYLCASSLAGQPTDTQYFGPGTRLTVL.

The chain has TRBV6-8 and TRBJ2-2; 14 bases align to TRBD2. The CDR3 extends over 19 amino acids. Per the germline V gene, CDR1 is MNHGY and CDR2 is SAAAGT. The junction had 18 bases not matched to a gene; V was cut back by 8 bases and J by 7 bases. The CDR3 reads CASPSGTSGSCGKGGELFF. DNA for the CDR3: TGTGCCAGCCCGAGTGGGACTAGCGGGAGTTGTGGAAAGGGCGGGGAGCTGTTTTTT.

This chain links TRBV19 with TRBJ2-3, with D tentatively TRBD1 or TRBD2 (5 bases each). The V end was cut by 4 bases, the J end by 3 bases, with 20 bases between. Germline assignment: CDR1 LNHDA and CDR2 SQIVND (reference sequence). This CDR3 has 17 residues. This chain's CDR3 is CASSNGGPTRRTDTQYF. CDR3 DNA sequence: TGTGCCAGTAGTAATGGGGGTCCCACTAGACGGACAGATACGCAGTATTTT.

This sequence joins TRBV28 and TRBJ1-2, with TRBD1 as a possible D gene (6 bases). This CDR3 spans 16 amino acids. Germline V CDR1 and CDR2: MDHEN, SYDVKM. Trimming left V 6 bases short and J 0 bases short, with 17 bases between. CDR3 protein: CASSRLYRAANYGYTF. The CDR3 nucleotides read TGTGCCAGCAGCCGCCTCTACAGGGCCGCTAACTATGGCTACACCTTC.

The V and J genes are TRBV27 and TRBJ1-1; D gene ambiguous. V lost 4 bases and J lost 0, with 12 bases in between. The CDR3 is 15 amino acids. Germline V lookup: CDR1 MNHEY, CDR2 SMNVEV (reference sequence). The CDR3 loop is CASSSPTEMNTEAFF. The CDR3 bases are TGTGCCAGCAGTTCCCCGACCGAAATGAACACTGAAGCTTTCTTT.

The chain has TRBV14 and TRBJ1-3, with a weak D call TRBD1 (5 bases). There are 17 residues in the CDR3. Germline lookup yields CDR1 SGHDN and CDR2 FVKESK. Trimming removed 1 base at V and 0 bases at J, with 13 bases between. CDR3 residues: CASSQGGVALSGNTIYF. The CDR3 coding sequence is TGTGCCAGCAGCCAAGGAGGGGTGGCCCTCTCTGGAAACACCATATATTTT.

Turning to this clone: Other DNA sequences from this sample encode an identical CDR3 as well. The chain combines TRBV6-5 with TRBJ2-7; 10 nucleotides line up with TRBD1. This CDR3 spans 15 amino acids. CDR1 is MNHEY, CDR2 SVGAGI, per germline. Trimming at V came to 3 bases and at J to 1 base, leaving 3 bases not matched to a gene. This chain's CDR3 is CASSYRDRGSYEQYF. In nucleotides, the CDR3 is TGTGCCAGCAGTTATAGGGACAGGGGATCCTACGAGCAGTACTTC.

The chain recombines TRBV11-3 with TRBJ2-2, with D unresolved. The CDR3 is 13 amino acids. CDR1 is SGHNT and CDR2 is YENEEA in the germline V gene. Trimming took 5 bases from V and 0 from J, leaving 4 bases between them. The CDR3 DNA reads TGTGCCAGCAGCCTAGCGAACACCGGGGAGCTGTTTTTT. Protein: CASSLANTGELFF.

The J gene is TRBJ1-2, the V gene TRBV6-1, with D hard to call. The CDR3 sequence is 15 residues long. The germline V gene encodes CDR1 MNHNS and CDR2 SASEGT. The germline V and J ends were trimmed by 2 bases and 11 bases, with 21 bases remaining between them. For the CDR3, the DNA is TGTGCCAGCAGTGAACAAGCCCTAAAGACGTCCCGGTACACCTTC. Translated, it gives CASSEQALKTSRYTF.

The V call is TRBV11-2, the J call TRBJ2-5; no reliable D call. V was trimmed by 2 bases and J by 1 base, leaving 8 bases between them. This CDR3 is 14 amino acids long. The germline CDR1 and CDR2 sequences are SGHAT and FQNNGV. The CDR3 reads CASSLLPGQETQYF. The DNA of the CDR3 is TGTGCCAGCAGCTTATTACCAGGCCAAGAGACCCAGTACTTC. Supplemented by reference TRBV11-2 and TRBJ2-5, the full variable domain reads EAGVAQSPRYKIIEKRQSVAFWCNPISGHATLYWYQQILGQGPKLLIQFQNNGVVDDSQLPKDRFSAERLKGVDSTLKIQPAKLEDSAVYLCASSLLPGQETQYFGPGTRLLVL.

The V and J genes are TRBV11-2 and TRBJ2-1, with a possible D match to TRBD1 (6 bases). The V gene's germline CDR1 is SGHAT and CDR2 FQNNGV. V lost 5 bases, J lost 10 bases, and 12 bases lay in between. This CDR3 comprises 12 residues. The CDR3 loop reads CASSPEQGEQFF. CDR3 coding DNA: TGTGCCAGCAGCCCAGAACAGGGCGAGCAGTTCTTC.

The chain uses TRBV6-5 and TRBJ2-7, with 7 bases fitting TRBD1. Trimming cost V 5 bases and J 3 bases; bases outside gene matches: 10. This CDR3 has 15 amino acids. Germline V gene lookup returns CDR1 MNHEY and CDR2 SVGAGI. CDR3 residues: CASSRATGFFYEQYF. DNA for the CDR3: TGTGCCAGCAGTCGGGCGACAGGGTTCTTCTACGAGCAGTACTTC.

J is TRBJ2-6 and V is TRBV11-2; D is unclear. Looked up from germline, CDR1 is SGHAT and CDR2 is FQNNGV. V lost 1 base to trimming and J lost 0 bases, with 7 bases between them. The CDR3 consists of 16 residues. The CDR3: CASSLAFSSGANVLTF. In DNA, the CDR3 is TGTGCCAGCAGCTTAGCCTTTTCCTCTGGGGCCAACGTCCTGACTTTC.

V gene TRBV29-1 combines with J gene TRBJ1-4; D may be TRBD1 (6 bases). Germline assignment: CDR1 SQVTM and CDR2 ANQGSEA. This CDR3 spans 14 amino acids. CDR3 sequence: CAGQGRDTNEKLFF. For the CDR3, the DNA is TGCGCGGGGCAGGGGCGCGATACTAATGAAAAACTGTTTTTT.

The chain recombines TRBV6-1 with TRBJ2-3; 7 nucleotides line up with TRBD1. Germline V gene sequence: CDR1 MNHNS, CDR2 SASEGT. CDR3 length equals 14 residues. The junction had 6 bases not matched to a gene; V was cut back by 5 bases and J by 4 bases. The CDR3 coding sequence is TGTGCCAGCAGTATGAGGGGGCCGGCAGATACGCAGTATTTT. This encodes CASSMRGPADTQYF.

The rearrangement uses TRBV9 and TRBJ2-7, with D possibly being TRBD1 (6 bases). The V gene lost 0 bases and the J gene lost 5 bases, with 15 bases spanning the gap. This CDR3 contains 15 residues. Germline CDR1 SGDLS, CDR2 YYNGEE. CDR3 sequence: CASSVAGGEANEQYF. The CDR3 nucleotides are TGTGCCAGCAGCGTAGCTGGGGGCGAAGCAAACGAGCAGTACTTC.

The chain has TRBV19 and TRBJ1-5; a weak D match, TRBD1 (5 bases). CDR1 is LNHDA and CDR2 is SQIVND in the germline V gene (reference sequence). V lost 0 bases to trimming and J lost 1 base, with 25 bases between them. The CDR3 has 21 amino acids. CDR3 protein: CASSIDGVPGMFATSNQPQHF. CDR3 DNA: TGTGCCAGTAGTATAGATGGGGTCCCAGGGATGTTTGCGACCAGCAATCAGCCCCAGCATTTT. The entire variable domain, with the rest obtained from reference TRBV19 and TRBJ1-5, is as follows: DGGITQSPKYLFRKEGQNVTLSCEQNLNHDAMYWYRQDPGQGLRLIYYSQIVNDFQKGDIAEGYSVSREKKESFPLTVTSAQKNPTAFYLCASSIDGVPGMFATSNQPQHFGDGTRLSIL.

The gene calls are TRBV5-1 and TRBJ2-2; 13 bases agree with TRBD2. This CDR3 is built from 18 residues. CDR1 SGHRS and CDR2 YFSETQ come from the germline V gene. V lost 4 bases and J lost 1; bases outside the gene matches: 7. The CDR3 is CASSLRTSGGLNTGELFF. The CDR3 bases are TGCGCCAGCAGCCTAAGGACTAGCGGGGGCCTGAACACCGGGGAGCTGTTTTTT. The variable domain in full, with the rest retrieved from reference TRBV5-1 and TRBJ2-2, is KAGVTQTPRYLIKTRGQQVTLSCSPISGHRSVSWYQQTPGQGLQFLFEYFSETQRNKGNFPGRFSGRQFSNSRSEMNVSTLELGDSALYLCASSLRTSGGLNTGELFFGEGSRLTVL.

J is TRBJ1-4 and V is TRBV6-1, with D perhaps matching TRBD1 (5 bases). Trimming pared 8 bases from V and 0 bases from J, leaving 10 bases between. The CDR3 contains 14 residues. From germline, CDR1 is MNHNS and CDR2 SASEGT. The CDR3, as DNA: TGTGCCAGCGGCAGACAGACAACTAATGAAAAACTGTTTTTT. As protein: CASGRQTTNEKLFF.

The J gene is TRBJ1-3, the V gene TRBV5-1, with 8 bases that match TRBD1. This CDR3 spans 15 amino acids. V gave up 4 bases and J gave up 0 bases; unmatched junction bases: 3. Germline values: CDR1 SGHRS, CDR2 YFSETQ. The CDR3 DNA is TGCGCCAGCAGCCAGACAGGGGACTCTGGAAACACCATATATTTT. This translates into CASSQTGDSGNTIYF.

This chain links TRBV10-3 with TRBJ2-7; possible D gene TRBD1, 6 bases. Germline V lookup: CDR1 ENHRY, CDR2 SYGVKD. The CDR3 consists of 13 residues. V was shortened by 6 bases and J by 2 bases, with 11 bases between the two germline ends. This CDR3 reads CAISTGSPYEQYF. CDR3 sequence (DNA): TGTGCCATCAGCACAGGGTCCCCCTACGAGCAGTACTTC.

The gene calls are TRBV27 and TRBJ1-1; 9 bases match TRBD1. V lost 6 bases, J lost 6 bases, and 8 bases stayed unmatched. This CDR3 has 14 residues. Germline V gives CDR1 MNHEY, CDR2 SMNVEV (reference sequence). The chain's CDR3 is CASRGDREGAEAFF. Here the CDR3 DNA reads TGTGCCAGCAGGGGGGACAGGGAAGGGGCTGAAGCTTTCTTT.

The V and J genes are TRBV7-3 and TRBJ2-5; 7 bases map to TRBD1. After removal of 5 bases from V and 1 base from J, the junction contained 7 bases not matched to a gene. Germline CDR1 reads SGHTA; CDR2 reads FQGTGA. There are 15 residues in the CDR3. The CDR3 loop is CASSREGAPQETQYF. The CDR3 DNA follows: TGTGCCAGCAGCCGCGAGGGGGCCCCCCAAGAGACCCAGTACTTC.